Sequencing of this T cell receptor (beta chain) was carried out in a study of cytomegalovirus exposure and HLA in healthy donors. Overall study findings and caveats: A later look showed TCR association rates differing by HLA locus, highest for DRB1 and lowest for HLA-C. In a later analysis, common viral pathogens appeared linked to several of the most significant clusters. Later analysis identified a missense DCLRE1C variant that was linked to TCR beta V- and J-gene trimming.

CDR1 and CDR2 (germline): MNHEY, SMNVEV (reference sequence). With V trimmed by 5 bases and J by 9 bases, 14 bases remained unmatched. The CDR3 has 16 amino acids. With respect to this clone: The antigen remains undetermined.

PCR primers comprised 60 Vbeta and 13 Jbeta primers. The assay was immunoSEQ multiplex PCR, and TCRdb's table has in-frame clones only and misses some. The sample has 110,000 to 150,000 clones; 84% are singletons. The material sequenced was PBMCs. The genes are TRBV27 and TRBJ2-3; 10 bases fit TRBD1. The TCR sequence derives from a boy aged 2 to 10 in good health and CMV-seronegative. The CDR3 spells CASSPGQGVPGGTQYF. CDR3 in DNA: TGTGCCAGCAGTCCAGGACAGGGGGTGCCGGGTGGAACGCAGTATTTT.